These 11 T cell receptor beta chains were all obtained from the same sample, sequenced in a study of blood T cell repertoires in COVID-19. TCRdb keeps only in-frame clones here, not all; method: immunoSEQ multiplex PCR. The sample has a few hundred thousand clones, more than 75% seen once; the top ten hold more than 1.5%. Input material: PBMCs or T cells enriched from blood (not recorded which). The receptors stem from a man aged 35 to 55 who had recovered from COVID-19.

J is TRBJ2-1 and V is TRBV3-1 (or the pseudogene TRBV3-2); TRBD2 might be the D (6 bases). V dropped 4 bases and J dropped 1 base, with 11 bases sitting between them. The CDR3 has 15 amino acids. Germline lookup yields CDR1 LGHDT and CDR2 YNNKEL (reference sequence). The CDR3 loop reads CASSPTGESYNEQFF. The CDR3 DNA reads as TGTGCCAGCAGCCCGACGGGAGAATCCTACAATGAGCAGTTCTTC.

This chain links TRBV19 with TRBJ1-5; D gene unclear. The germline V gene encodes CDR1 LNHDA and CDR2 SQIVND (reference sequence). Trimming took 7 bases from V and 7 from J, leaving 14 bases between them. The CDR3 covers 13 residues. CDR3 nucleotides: TGTGCCAGTAACTCCGCCCAAAAGCAGCCCCAGCATTTT. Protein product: CASNSAQKQPQHF.

As DNA, the CDR3 is TGTGCCAGCTCACCACCTATTCAAGAGACCCAGTACTTC. Its protein product is CASSPPIQETQYF. The chain joins TRBV18 to TRBJ2-5; D is ambiguous. The germline CDR1 and CDR2 sequences are KGHSH and LQKENI. The CDR3 is 13 residues long. V lost 0 bases to trimming and J lost 2 bases, with 4 bases between them.

The CDR3 DNA reads TGTGCCATCAGTCAAACCGACAGATTATCGGATGGCTACACCTTC. Amino acids: CAISQTDRLSDGYTF. The genes are TRBV10-3 and TRBJ1-2; D is perhaps TRBD1 (5 bases). The CDR3 is 15 amino acids. V was shortened by 5 bases and J by 6 bases, with 19 bases between the two germline ends. From germline, CDR1 is ENHRY and CDR2 SYGVKD.

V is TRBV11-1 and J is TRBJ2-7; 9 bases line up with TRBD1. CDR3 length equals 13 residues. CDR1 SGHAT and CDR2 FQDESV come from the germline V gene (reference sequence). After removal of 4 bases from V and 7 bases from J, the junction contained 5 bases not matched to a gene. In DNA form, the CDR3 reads TGTGCCAGCAGCTCCAGAGGACAGGGGGAGCAGTACTTC. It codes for CASSSRGQGEQYF.

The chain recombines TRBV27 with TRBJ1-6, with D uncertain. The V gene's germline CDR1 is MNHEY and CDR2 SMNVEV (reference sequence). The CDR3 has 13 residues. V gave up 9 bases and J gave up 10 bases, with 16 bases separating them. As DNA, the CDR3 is TGTGCCAGTCGGAGTTTAGGAGGATCACCCCTCCACTTT. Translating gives CASRSLGGSPLHF.

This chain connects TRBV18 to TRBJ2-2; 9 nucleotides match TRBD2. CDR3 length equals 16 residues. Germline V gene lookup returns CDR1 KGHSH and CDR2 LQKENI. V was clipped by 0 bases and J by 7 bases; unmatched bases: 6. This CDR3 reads CASSPPIAGEGGELFF. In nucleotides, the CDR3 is TGTGCCAGCTCACCACCGATAGCGGGAGAAGGCGGGGAGCTGTTTTTT.

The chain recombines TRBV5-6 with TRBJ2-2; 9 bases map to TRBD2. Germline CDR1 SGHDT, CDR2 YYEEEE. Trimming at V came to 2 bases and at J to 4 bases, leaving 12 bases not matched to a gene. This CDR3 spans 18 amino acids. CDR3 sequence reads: CASSFQGIAGEGTGELFF. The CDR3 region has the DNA TGTGCCAGCAGCTTCCAGGGTATAGCGGGAGAGGGCACCGGGGAGCTGTTTTTT.

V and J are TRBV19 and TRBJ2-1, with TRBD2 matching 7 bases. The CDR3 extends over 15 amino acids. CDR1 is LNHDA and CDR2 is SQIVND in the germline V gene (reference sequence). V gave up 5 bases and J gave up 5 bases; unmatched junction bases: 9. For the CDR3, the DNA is TGTGCCAGTAGTTCGAGCGGGGCCCCCCACAATGAGCAGTTCTTC. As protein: CASSSSGAPHNEQFF.

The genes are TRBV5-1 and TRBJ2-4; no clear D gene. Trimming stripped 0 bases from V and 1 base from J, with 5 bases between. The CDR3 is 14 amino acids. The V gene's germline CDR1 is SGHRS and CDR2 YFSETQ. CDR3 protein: CASSLGGAKNIQYF. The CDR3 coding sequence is TGCGCCAGCAGCTTGGGCGGTGCCAAAAACATTCAGTACTTC.

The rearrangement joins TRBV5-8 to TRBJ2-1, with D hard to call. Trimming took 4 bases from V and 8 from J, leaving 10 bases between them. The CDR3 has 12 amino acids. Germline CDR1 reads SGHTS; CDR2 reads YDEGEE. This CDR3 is CASSLKLHEQFF. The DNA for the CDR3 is TGTGCCAGCAGCCTAAAGCTCCATGAGCAGTTCTTC.